A single sample is the source of the 15 T cell receptor beta chains below, sequenced in a study of blood T cell repertoires in COVID-19. Only in-frame clones appear in the TCRdb table, and some are missing; sequencing was by immunoSEQ multiplex PCR. In the table there are about 300,000 clones, 65% to 90% of which are singletons. Specimen: PBMCs or T cells enriched from blood (not recorded which). The origin of the receptors is a man under 40 who had recovered from COVID-19.

On this clone: This sample includes further DNA sequences coding for the same CDR3. The rearrangement joins TRBV15 to TRBJ1-5; a weak D match, TRBD1 (5 bases). Germline V gene lookup returns CDR1 LNHNV and CDR2 YYDKDF (reference sequence). The CDR3 covers 14 residues. V was clipped by 1 base and J by 4 bases, with 8 bases between them. This CDR3 is CATSRAGGNQPQHF. DNA of the CDR3: TGTGCCACCAGCAGAGCGGGGGGTAATCAGCCCCAGCATTTT.

CDR3 sequence reads: CARSLLDRTTYEQYF. The CDR3 DNA is TGTGCCAGAAGCTTACTGGACAGGACCACCTACGAGCAGTACTTC. The V gene is TRBV7-5, the J gene TRBJ2-7; the tabulated D call, TRBD1, remains unverified against the DNA. TRBV7-5 is recorded as a pseudogene. The CDR3 runs 15 residues.

The chain carries TRBV5-1 and TRBJ2-1; D is uncertain. The CDR3 loop spans 14 amino acids. Trimming pared 4 bases from V and 4 bases from J, leaving 12 bases between. Germline values: CDR1 SGHRS, CDR2 YFSETQ. The CDR3 here is CASSVVQNYNEQFF. The CDR3 DNA is TGCGCCAGCAGCGTCGTTCAGAATTACAATGAGCAGTTCTTC.

The DNA of the CDR3 is TGTGCCAGCAGCCCCCCACAGGGCTACGAGCAGTACTTC. This sequence encodes CASSPPQGYEQYF. The chain carries TRBV6-5 and TRBJ2-7; D might be TRBD1 (6 bases). Per germline, CDR1 MNHEY and CDR2 SVGAGI. V was cut by 6 bases and J by 3 bases, with 12 bases left in between. The CDR3 runs 13 residues.

The chain is built from TRBV7-9 and TRBJ1-3; D is unresolved. The CDR3 length is 14 residues. The V end lost 6 bases, the J end lost 2 bases, and 11 bases lay between the germline ends. The germline CDR1 and CDR2 sequences are SEHNR and FQNEAQ (reference sequence). The DNA for the CDR3 is TGTGCCAGCAGTCCCACGGGGACTGGAAACACCATATATTTT. Encoded protein: CASSPTGTGNTIYF.

The gene calls are TRBV5-1 and TRBJ2-6; 8 bases fit TRBD1. The CDR3 covers 17 residues. Germline V gives CDR1 SGHRS, CDR2 YFSETQ. With 4 bases clipped from V and 1 base from J, the junction kept 7 bases outside the gene matches. CDR3 nucleotides: TGCGCCAGCAGCCTCCGACAGGGGACTTCTGGGGCCAACGTCCTGACTTTC. Translated: CASSLRQGTSGANVLTF.

This clone is a singleton in its sample. The rearrangement uses TRBV5-6 and TRBJ2-2; D may be TRBD1 (5 bases). V lost 0 bases, J lost 5 bases, and 11 bases lay in between. Germline V gene lookup returns CDR1 SGHDT and CDR2 YYEEEE. This CDR3 comprises 15 residues. The CDR3: CASSLGRVLTGELFF. The CDR3 bases are TGTGCCAGCAGCTTGGGCAGGGTGCTGACCGGGGAGCTGTTTTTT.

This clone was seen only once. This chain uses TRBV24-1 with TRBJ1-2; D possibly corresponds to TRBD1 (6 bases). The CDR3 runs to 17 residues. The V and J ends lost 3 bases and 6 bases respectively, with 22 bases between them. The germline gives CDR1 KGHDR, CDR2 SFDVKD. CDR3 DNA: TGTGCCACCAGTGATCCTACCTCAACAACGCAGGGGAATGGCTACACCTTC. This translates into CATSDPTSTTQGNGYTF.

This chain links TRBV5-1 with TRBJ2-3; possibly TRBD2 for D (7 bases). Per germline, CDR1 SGHRS and CDR2 YFSETQ. The CDR3 extends over 17 amino acids. V lost 3 bases to trimming and J lost 4 bases, with 21 bases between them. Written as DNA, the CDR3 is TGCGCCAGCAGCTGGGAGGGACCCTCAGGGGCTGCAGATACGCAGTATTTT. Its protein is CASSWEGPSGAADTQYF.

The V and J genes are TRBV4-1 and TRBJ2-7, with TRBD2 identical over 7 bases. Germline lookup yields CDR1 MGHRA and CDR2 YSYEKL. J lost 0 bases, V lost 4 bases, and 3 bases had no gene match. The CDR3 loop spans 14 amino acids. In nucleotides, the CDR3 is TGCGCCAGCAGCCTGACGGGGGGCTCCTACGAGCAGTACTTC. This sequence encodes CASSLTGGSYEQYF.

This clone occurred a few times. One junction end does not reproduce the germline sequence, and a read error may be involved. This chain links TRBV4-1 with TRBJ1-1; D possibly corresponds to TRBD1 (6 bases). This CDR3 has 12 residues. Germline V gene data show CDR1 as MGHRA and CDR2 as YSYEKL. CDR3 loop: CASSQDWTVNYW. DNA of the CDR3: TGCGCCAGCAGCCAAGATTGGACAGTAAATTATTGG.

The chain is built from TRBV7-2 and TRBJ1-6; no reliable D call. Looked up from germline, CDR1 is SGHTA and CDR2 is FQGNSA. This CDR3 has 13 residues. Trimming left V 4 bases short and J 7 bases short, with 8 bases between. CDR3 sequence reads: CASSYPVNSPLHF. The DNA for the CDR3 is TGTGCCAGCAGCTATCCCGTAAATTCACCCCTCCACTTT.

The chain recombines TRBV6-6 with TRBJ2-7; TRBD1 matches at 12 bases. The germline V gene encodes CDR1 MNHNY and CDR2 SVGAGI (reference sequence). The CDR3 covers 15 residues. The ends lost 2 bases at V and 7 bases at J; junction bases unmatched: 6. CDR3 in amino acids: CASSYGDRGRGEQYF. In DNA form, the CDR3 reads TGTGCCAGCAGTTACGGGGACAGGGGGCGGGGGGAGCAGTACTTC.

V usage is TRBV7-8 and J usage is TRBJ2-5; 7 positions agree with TRBD1. The J segment lost 5 bases and the V segment lost 5 bases, leaving 5 bases of the junction unmatched. CDR3 length: 13 residues. Germline V lookup: CDR1 SGHVS, CDR2 FQNEAQ. CDR3 loop: CASSGPGQETQYF. CDR3 nucleotide sequence: TGTGCCAGCAGCGGACCGGGACAGGAGACCCAGTACTTC.

The chain is built from TRBV28 and TRBJ2-4, with 8 bases that match TRBD1. The CDR3 has 15 amino acids. The germline V gene has CDR1 MDHEN and CDR2 SYDVKM. The V and J ends lost 5 bases and 0 bases, in that order; junction bases with no gene match: 3. The CDR3 reads CASSQGALAKNIQYF. The DNA for the CDR3 is TGTGCCAGCAGTCAGGGGGCCCTAGCCAAAAACATTCAGTACTTC.